These 4 T cell receptor beta chains were all obtained from the same sample, sequenced in a study of cytomegalovirus exposure and HLA in healthy donors. The primer mix had 60 Vbeta and 13 Jbeta primers. Some clones are missing from TCRdb's copy, which holds only in-frame ones; the method was immunoSEQ multiplex PCR. The repertoire holds over 110,000 clones, with roughly four fifths as singletons. The sequencing input was PBMCs. The receptor set was obtained from a woman in her forties or fifties in good health and CMV-seropositive.

The CDR3 nucleotides read TGTGCCAGCAGCCAAGATAAGGGGAAGGGGGCATACGAGCAGTACTTC. Amino acid sequence: CASSQDKGKGAYEQYF. The chain has TRBV4-2 and TRBJ2-7; TRBD1 aligns across 7 bases. The ends lost 0 bases at V and 4 bases at J; junction bases unmatched: 9. CDR1 and CDR2 (germline): LGHNA, YNFKEQ. This CDR3 has 16 residues.

The V call is TRBV18, the J call TRBJ2-7; the match to TRBD1 covers 10 bases. CDR3 size: 16 residues. Germline V gives CDR1 KGHSH, CDR2 LQKENI. V lost 1 base and J lost 2; bases outside the gene matches: 5. The CDR3 is CASSPQPGQGTYEQYF. The DNA for the CDR3 is TGTGCCAGCTCACCACAACCGGGACAGGGGACCTACGAGCAGTACTTC.

The chain carries TRBV7-8 and TRBJ1-1; TRBD1 aligns across 10 bases. The CDR3 length is 14 residues. The V gene end was trimmed by 3 bases and the J gene end by 11 bases; junction bases not matched to a gene: 9. CDR1 SGHVS and CDR2 FQNEAQ come from the germline V gene. The CDR3 DNA reads TGTGCCAGCAGCTTCCGGGACAGGGGCGGTTCGGCTTTCTTT. Translation: CASSFRDRGGSAFF.

The J gene is TRBJ2-7, the V gene TRBV2; TRBD1 matches at 7 bases. Trimming took 8 bases from V and 3 from J; bases not matched to a gene: 7. This CDR3 contains 13 residues. Germline CDR1 and CDR2: SNHLY and FYNNEI. The DNA for the CDR3 is TGTGCCAGCCTCCGGACAGGCGGCTACGAGCAGTACTTC. Its protein product is CASLRTGGYEQYF.